The T cell receptor beta chain described here comes from a study of identical twins. Points from the study as a whole: Interpretation of the results relied on cross-sectional statistical analysis and not on following the same donors. Twins showed weaker excess sharing in their beta out-of-frame sequences.

In its sample, this clonotype was seen a few times. The target antigen is unknown. The V and J ends lost 4 bases and 0 bases respectively, with 11 bases between them. Germline lookup yields CDR1 ENHRY and CDR2 SYGVKD. CDR3 length: 15 amino acids. TCRdb itself ran the 5' RACE reads through MiXCR, one entry per CDR3 protein. This table holds more than 600,000 distinct CDR3 sequences, around a sixth found once. This sample was shared with a second study, whose subject was T cells expressing NK-cell markers. That paper adds: Several of the experiments relied on an anti-gamma-delta TCR antibody so that only alpha-beta TCR T cells were sorted. Once again these clonotypes came out on top in the CD3+CD56-NKG2C+ fraction of four donors.

The sequence was obtained from a woman under 30 in good health. This chain links TRBV10-3 with TRBJ2-3; possible D gene TRBD2, 6 bases. Material for sequencing was PBMCs. The CDR3 coding sequence is TGTGCCATCAGTGGGGGCGCGGGAAGCACAGATACGCAGTATTTT. This codes for CAISGGAGSTDTQYF.